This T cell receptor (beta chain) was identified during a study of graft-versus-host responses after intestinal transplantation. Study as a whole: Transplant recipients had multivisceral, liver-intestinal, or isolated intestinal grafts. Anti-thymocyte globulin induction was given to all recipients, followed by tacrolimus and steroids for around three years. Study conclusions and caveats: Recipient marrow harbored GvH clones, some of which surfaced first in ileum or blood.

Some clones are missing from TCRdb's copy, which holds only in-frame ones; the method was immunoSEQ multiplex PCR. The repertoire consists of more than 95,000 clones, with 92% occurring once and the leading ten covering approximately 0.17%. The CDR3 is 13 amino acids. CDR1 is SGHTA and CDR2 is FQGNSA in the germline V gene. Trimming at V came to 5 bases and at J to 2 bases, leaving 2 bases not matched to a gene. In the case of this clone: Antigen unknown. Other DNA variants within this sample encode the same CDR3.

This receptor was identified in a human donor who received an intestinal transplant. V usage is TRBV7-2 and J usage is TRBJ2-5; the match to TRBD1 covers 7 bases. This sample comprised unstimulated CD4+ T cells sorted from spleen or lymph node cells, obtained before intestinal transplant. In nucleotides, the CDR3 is TGTGCCAGCAGCCTACAGGGGCAAGAGACCCAGTACTTC. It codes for CASSLQGQETQYF.